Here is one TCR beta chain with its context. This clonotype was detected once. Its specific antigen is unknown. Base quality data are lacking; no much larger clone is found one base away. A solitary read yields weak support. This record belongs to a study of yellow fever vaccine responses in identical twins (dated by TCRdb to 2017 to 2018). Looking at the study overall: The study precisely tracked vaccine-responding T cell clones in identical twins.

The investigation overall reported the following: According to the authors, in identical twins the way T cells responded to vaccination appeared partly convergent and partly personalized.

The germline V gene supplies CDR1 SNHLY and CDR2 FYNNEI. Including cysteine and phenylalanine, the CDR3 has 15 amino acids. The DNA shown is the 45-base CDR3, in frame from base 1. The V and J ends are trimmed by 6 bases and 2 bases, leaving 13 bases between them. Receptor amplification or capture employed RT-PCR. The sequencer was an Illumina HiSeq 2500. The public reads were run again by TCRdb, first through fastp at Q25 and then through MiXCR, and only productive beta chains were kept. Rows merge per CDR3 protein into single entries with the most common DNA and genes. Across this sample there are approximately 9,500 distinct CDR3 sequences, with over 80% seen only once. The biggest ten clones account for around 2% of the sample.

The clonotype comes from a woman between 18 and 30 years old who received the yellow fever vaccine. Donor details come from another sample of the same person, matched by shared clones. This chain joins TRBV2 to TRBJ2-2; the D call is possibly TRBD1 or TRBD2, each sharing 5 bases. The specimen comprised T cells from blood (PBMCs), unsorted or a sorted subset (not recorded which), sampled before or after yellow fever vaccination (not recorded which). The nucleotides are TGTGCCAGCAGCCAATCCGGGGCCAACACCGGGGAGCTGTTTTTT. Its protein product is CASSQSGANTGELFF.